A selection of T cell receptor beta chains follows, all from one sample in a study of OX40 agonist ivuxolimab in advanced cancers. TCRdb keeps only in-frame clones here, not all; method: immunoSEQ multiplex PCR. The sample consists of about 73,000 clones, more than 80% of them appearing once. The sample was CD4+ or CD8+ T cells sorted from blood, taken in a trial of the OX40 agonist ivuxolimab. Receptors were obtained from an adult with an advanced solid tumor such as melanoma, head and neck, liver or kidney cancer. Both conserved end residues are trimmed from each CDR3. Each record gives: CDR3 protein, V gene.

ASRRGVEAF,TRBV2
ASSLTAGDEQY,TRBV5-4
ASSSTNSYEQY,TRBV7-3
ASSEARGYGYT,TRBV2
ASSLPEGYEQY,TRBV5-6
ASSVRTIANTGELF,TRBV5-1
ASSLYTSGTLDRDPEAF,TRBV28
ASSPGGSSDAF,TRBV5-4
ASSQSPLGGYT,TRBV5-6
ASSSGTGRSNTGELF,TRBV11-1
ASTGTDTQY,TRBV28
SVWAPWRGRSYEQY,TRBV29-1
ASSSGGTSRTGELF,TRBV19
ASSNDRGDGYT,TRBV2
ASSRPGFYEQY,TRBV5-1
ASSLEGGVWDYGTDTQY,TRBV11-2
ASSLGGGTDTQY,TRBV5-1
ASSLAGTGTYEQY,TRBV5-8
SVGGLGETQY,TRBV29-1
ASRFRGYT,TRBV6-4
ASSDIGSPVRVNTEAF,TRBV6-4
AWSEDKNTGELF,TRBV30
ASARHGTGVDEQF,TRBV6-5
ASSVAANSYNEQF,TRBV9
ASSPTSGPSGGSNEQF,TRBV7-3
AISPPLQGSGEQY,TRBV10-3
ASSSLTVNQPQH,TRBV19
ASSPRTSGSYEQY,TRBV5-4
ASSVGIGLQETQY,TRBV9
ASTKMGFSYEQY,TRBV27
ASSYGGGRSYNEQF,TRBV6-5
ASRTSGKGEQY,TRBV19
ARSLYLGTSGYYEQY,TRBV7-5
ASSIDRTSRNQPQH,TRBV19
ASSPEGSSTDTQY,TRBV5-6
ATVAGGGTDTQY,TRBV15
ASSPRNTGELF,TRBV7-2
ASSQDFVGNTEAF,TRBV14
ASSNLQGNGYT,TRBV5-1
ASSLAAATNEKLF,TRBV27
ASSQDSWGANEKLF,TRBV4-1
ASSFGLAGEQF,TRBV5-1
ASSPTTGANVLT,TRBV11-2
ASSVTTDNYEQY,TRBV9
AWSVLAGTQETQY,TRBV30
ASSITGGTNEKLF,TRBV7-9